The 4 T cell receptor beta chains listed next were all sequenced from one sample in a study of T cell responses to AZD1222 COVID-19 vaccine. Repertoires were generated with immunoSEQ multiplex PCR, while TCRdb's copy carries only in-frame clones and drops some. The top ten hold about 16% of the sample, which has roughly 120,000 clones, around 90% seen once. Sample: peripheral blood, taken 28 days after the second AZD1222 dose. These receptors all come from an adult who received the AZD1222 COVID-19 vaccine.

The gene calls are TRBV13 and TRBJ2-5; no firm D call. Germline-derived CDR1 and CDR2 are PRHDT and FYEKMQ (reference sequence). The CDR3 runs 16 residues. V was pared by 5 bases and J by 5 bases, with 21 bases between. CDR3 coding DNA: TGTGCCAGCAGCCCTCCGTATGGGATAGGGCGGGAGACCCAGTACTTC. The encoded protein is CASSPPYGIGRETQYF.

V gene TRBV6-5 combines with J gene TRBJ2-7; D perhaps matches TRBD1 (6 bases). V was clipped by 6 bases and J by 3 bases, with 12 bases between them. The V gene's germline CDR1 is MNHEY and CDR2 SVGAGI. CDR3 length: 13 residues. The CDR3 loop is CASSASRGYEQYF. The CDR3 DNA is TGTGCCAGCAGCGCCTCCAGGGGCTACGAGCAGTACTTC.

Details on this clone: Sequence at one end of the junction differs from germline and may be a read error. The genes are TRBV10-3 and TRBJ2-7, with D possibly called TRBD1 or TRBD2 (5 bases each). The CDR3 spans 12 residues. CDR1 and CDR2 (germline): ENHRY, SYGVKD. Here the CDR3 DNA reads TGTGCCATCAGGGGACCCCAGGGCCCTAGTGGATTC. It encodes CAIRGPQGPSGF.

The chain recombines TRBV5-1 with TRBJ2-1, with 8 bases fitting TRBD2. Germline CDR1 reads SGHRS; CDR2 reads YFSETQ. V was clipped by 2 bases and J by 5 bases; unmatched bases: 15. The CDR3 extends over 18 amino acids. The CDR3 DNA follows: TGCGCCAGCAGCTTCCCCCCCTGGCGACTAGCGAGGGACAATGAGCAGTTCTTC. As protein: CASSFPPWRLARDNEQFF.